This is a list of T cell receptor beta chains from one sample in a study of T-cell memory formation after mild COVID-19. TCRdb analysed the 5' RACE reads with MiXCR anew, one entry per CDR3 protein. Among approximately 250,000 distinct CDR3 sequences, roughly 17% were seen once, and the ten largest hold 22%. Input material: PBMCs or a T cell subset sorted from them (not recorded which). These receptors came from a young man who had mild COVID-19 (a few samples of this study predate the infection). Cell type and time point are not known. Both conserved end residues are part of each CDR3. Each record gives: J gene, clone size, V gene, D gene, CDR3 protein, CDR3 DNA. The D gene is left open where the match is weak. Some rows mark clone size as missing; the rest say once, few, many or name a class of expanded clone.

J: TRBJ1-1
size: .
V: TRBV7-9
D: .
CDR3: CASSTRRANTEAFF
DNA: TGTGCCAGCTCCACCCGACGGGCGAACACTGAAGCTTTCTTT

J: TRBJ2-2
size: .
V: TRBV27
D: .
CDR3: CASSLSRDGELFF
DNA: TGTGCCAGCAGTTTATCGCGGGACGGGGAGCTGTTTTTT

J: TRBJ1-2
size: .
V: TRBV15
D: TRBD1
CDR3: CATRGTDVYYGYTF
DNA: TGTGCCACCCGAGGGACAGACGTGTACTATGGCTACACCTTC

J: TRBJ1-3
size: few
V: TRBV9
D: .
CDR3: CASSVEDDWDTIYF
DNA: TGTGCCAGCAGCGTAGAGGACGATTGGGACACCATATATTTT

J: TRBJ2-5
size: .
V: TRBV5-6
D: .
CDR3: CASSLVAGPKETQYF
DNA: TGTGCCAGCAGCTTGGTCGCGGGACCCAAAGAGACCCAGTACTTC

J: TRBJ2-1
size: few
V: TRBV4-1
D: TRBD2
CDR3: CASSPGGLAGDYYNEQFF
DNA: TGCGCCAGCAGCCCTGGGGGACTAGCGGGGGATTACTACAATGAGCAGTTCTTC

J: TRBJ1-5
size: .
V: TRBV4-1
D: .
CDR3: CASSQGEASHQPQHF
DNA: TGCGCCAGCAGCCAAGGGGAAGCCTCCCATCAGCCCCAGCATTTT

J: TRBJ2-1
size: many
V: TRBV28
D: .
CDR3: CASTSAGLQSSYNEQFF
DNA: TGTGCCAGCACATCTGCGGGGCTCCAGAGCTCCTACAATGAGCAGTTCTTC

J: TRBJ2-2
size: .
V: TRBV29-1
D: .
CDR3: CSVTGFTGELFF
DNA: TGCAGCGTTACAGGGTTCACCGGGGAGCTGTTTTTT

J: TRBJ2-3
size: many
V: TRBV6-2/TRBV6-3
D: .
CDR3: CASSYSTSTDTQYF
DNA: TGTGCCAGCAGTTACTCGACTAGCACAGATACGCAGTATTTT

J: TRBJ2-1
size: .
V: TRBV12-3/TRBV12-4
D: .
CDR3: CASSLKSYRDNEQFF
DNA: TGTGCCAGCAGTCTCAAGTCGTACAGGGATAATGAGCAGTTCTTC

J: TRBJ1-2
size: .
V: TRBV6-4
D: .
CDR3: CASSAEQGGYGYTF
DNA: TGTGCCAGCAGTGCCGAACAGGGAGGCTATGGCTACACCTTC

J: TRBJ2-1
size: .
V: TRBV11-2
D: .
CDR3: CASSFVGAQSSYNEQFF
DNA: TGTGCCAGCAGCTTTGTTGGCGCTCAGAGCTCCTACAATGAGCAGTTCTTC

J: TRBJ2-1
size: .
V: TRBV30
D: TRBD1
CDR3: CAWGRGSGNEQFF
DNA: TGTGCCTGGGGCAGGGGGTCCGGCAATGAGCAGTTCTTC

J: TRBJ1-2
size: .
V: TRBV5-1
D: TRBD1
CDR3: CASSPGQLDYGYTF
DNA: TGCGCCAGCAGCCCGGGACAGTTAGACTATGGCTACACCTTC

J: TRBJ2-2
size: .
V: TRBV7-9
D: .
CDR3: CASSYWGTGELFF
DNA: TGTGCCAGCAGCTACTGGGGGACCGGGGAGCTGTTTTTT

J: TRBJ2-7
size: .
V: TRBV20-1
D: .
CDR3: CSAFKSVGAYEQYF
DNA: TGCAGTGCTTTCAAGTCTGTGGGGGCCTACGAGCAGTACTTC

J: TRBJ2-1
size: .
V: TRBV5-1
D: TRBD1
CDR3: CASTLQGSRDEQFF
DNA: TGCGCCAGCACCTTACAGGGGTCGAGAGATGAGCAGTTCTTC

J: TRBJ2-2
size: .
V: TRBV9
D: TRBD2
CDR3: CASSPRLAGATGELFF
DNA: TGTGCCAGCAGCCCAAGACTAGCGGGGGCCACCGGGGAGCTGTTTTTT

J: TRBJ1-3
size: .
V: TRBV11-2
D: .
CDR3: CASSWGGNTIYF
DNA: TGTGCCAGCAGCTGGGGGGGAAACACCATATATTTT

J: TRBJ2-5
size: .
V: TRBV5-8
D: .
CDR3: CASSLVARTETQYF
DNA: TGTGCCAGCAGCTTGGTGGCCAGGACGGAGACCCAGTACTTC

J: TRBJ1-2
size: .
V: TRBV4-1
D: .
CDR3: CASRELRRGYGYTF
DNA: TGCGCCAGCAGAGAACTAAGGCGGGGCTATGGCTACACCTTC

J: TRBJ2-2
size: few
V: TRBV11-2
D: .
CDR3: CASSPSGSPGELFF
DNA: TGTGCCAGCAGCCCTAGTGGCTCCCCCGGGGAGCTGTTTTTT

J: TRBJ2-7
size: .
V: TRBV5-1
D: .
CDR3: CASTPIPGSYEQYF
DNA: TGCGCCAGCACCCCTATCCCAGGATCCTACGAGCAGTACTTC

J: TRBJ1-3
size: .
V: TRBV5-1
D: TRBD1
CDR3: CASRGQGKAGNTIYF
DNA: TGCGCCAGCAGGGGACAGGGGAAGGCTGGAAACACCATATATTTT

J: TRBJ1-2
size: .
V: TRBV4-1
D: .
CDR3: CASSQPQSPRNYGYTF
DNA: TGCGCCAGCAGCCAGCCTCAATCCCCCAGGAACTATGGCTACACCTTC